Below are 25 T cell receptor beta chains sequenced from a single sample in a study of blood T cells in healthy people across ages. Combining a sample-barcoded 5' primer with a J-beta primer mix, a second PCR ran for about 7 to 12 cycles. One entry per CDR3 protein, called by TCRdb with MiXCR from the 5' RACE reads. This sample has fewer than 2 million distinct CDR3 sequences, with around 42% found just once. Sequenced input: blood. The receptor source for this set is a human donor in good health.

This clonotype came up a few times. The chain recombines TRBV20-1 with TRBJ1-2, with D possibly being TRBD1 (5 bases). V lost 5 bases, J lost 5 bases, and 18 bases lay in between. The CDR3 covers 14 residues. Germline CDR1 and CDR2: DFQATT and SNEGSKA (reference sequence). The CDR3 here is CSASLGPGGYGYTF. The CDR3 coding sequence is TGCAGTGCTTCCCTGGGACCCGGGGGTTATGGCTACACCTTC.

This chain joins TRBV20-1 and TRBJ2-3, with unresolved D. The CDR3 extends over 12 amino acids. Trimming shortened V by 2 bases and J by 4 bases, and 7 bases separated the two germline ends. Germline lookup yields CDR1 DFQATT and CDR2 SNEGSKA (reference sequence). CDR3 nucleotide sequence: TGCAGTGCTAGACCTCTGGCAGATACGCAGTATTTT. Translating it yields CSARPLADTQYF.

V usage is TRBV7-2 and J usage is TRBJ2-1; D is unresolved. Trimming removed 1 base from V and 0 bases from J, with 10 bases in between. Germline V gene sequence: CDR1 SGHTA, CDR2 FQGNSA. This CDR3 has 16 amino acids. The CDR3 nucleotides are TGTGCCAGCAGCTTAGATACAGCCAGCTCCTACAATGAGCAGTTCTTC. It is translated as CASSLDTASSYNEQFF.

The rearrangement joins TRBV12-3 or TRBV12-4 to TRBJ1-1; a possible D gene is TRBD1 (6 bases). The CDR3 has 13 amino acids. Trimming removed 6 bases at V and 11 bases at J, with 19 bases between. Here the CDR3 reads CASSLITGYNAFF. CDR3 coding DNA: TGTGCCAGCAGCCTTATTACAGGGTACAATGCTTTCTTT.

The V call is TRBV28, the J call TRBJ2-7; D is undetermined. Germline CDR1 reads MDHEN; CDR2 reads SYDVKM. V lost 6 bases and J lost 12, with 18 bases in between. The CDR3 runs to 12 residues. The CDR3 spells CASSLRAARRYF. The CDR3, as DNA: TGTGCCAGCAGCCTCCGGGCCGCTCGGCGGTACTTC.

This clonotype was detected a few times. The rearrangement links TRBV7-2 to TRBJ2-3; D uncertain. Trimming took off 2 bases at V and 1 base at J, with 13 bases between the two ends. CDR3 length equals 16 residues. Germline assignment: CDR1 SGHTA and CDR2 FQGNSA. The CDR3: CASSLSPFRGTDTQYF. The CDR3 coding sequence is TGTGCCAGCAGCTTAAGTCCTTTTAGAGGCACAGATACGCAGTATTTT.

V is TRBV9 and J is TRBJ2-1; D is perhaps TRBD1 or TRBD2 (5 bases each). Per the germline V gene, CDR1 is SGDLS and CDR2 is YYNGEE. V lost 2 bases and J 7 bases, leaving 19 bases between the germline ends. This CDR3 comprises 16 residues. CDR3 coding DNA: TGTGCCAGCAGCGTCGACCGGGACCCTGTTGTGAATGAGCAGTTCTTC. Translation gives CASSVDRDPVVNEQFF.

DNA of the CDR3: TGTGCCAGCAGGAACCACCCAGGGGAGCGACATGGCTACACCTTC. Translating gives CASRNHPGERHGYTF. The V and J genes are TRBV7-2 and TRBJ1-2, with D perhaps TRBD1 (6 bases). This CDR3 is built from 15 residues. CDR1 and CDR2 (germline): SGHTA, FQGNSA. Trimming left V 6 bases short and J 6 bases short, with 20 bases between. Filled out from reference TRBV7-2 and TRBJ1-2, the complete variable domain reads GAGVSQSPSNKVTEKGKDVELRCDPISGHTALYWYRQSLGQGLEFLIYFQGNSAPDKSGLPSDRFSAERTGGSVSTLTIQRTQQEDSAVYLCASRNHPGERHGYTFGSGTRLTVV.

This clonotype was found a few times. The rearrangement links TRBV24-1 to TRBJ2-1; 11 bases are shared with TRBD2. V lost 4 bases to trimming and J lost 1 base; unmatched junction nucleotides: 2. Germline assignment: CDR1 KGHDR and CDR2 SFDVKD. CDR3 length: 16 residues. CDR3 DNA sequence: TGTGCCACCAGTGAAACTAGCGGGGGTTCCTACAATGAGCAGTTCTTC. The encoded protein is CATSETSGGSYNEQFF.

This clonotype was detected only a few times. The J gene is TRBJ2-1, the V gene TRBV7-2, with 7 bases aligning to TRBD2. Germline loops: CDR1 SGHTA, CDR2 FQGNSA. The J segment lost 1 base and the V segment lost 2 bases, leaving 5 bases of the junction unmatched. The CDR3 is made up of 16 amino acids. For the CDR3, the DNA is TGTGCCAGCAGCTTAATCGCGGGGGTGTCCTACAATGAGCAGTTCTTC. It is translated as CASSLIAGVSYNEQFF.

This clonotype was seen a single time. As DNA, the CDR3 is TGTGCCAGTAGTATTCCAGCTATTGTGGGGGAGACCCAGTACTTC. Translating it yields CASSIPAIVGETQYF. This rearrangement joins TRBV19 to TRBJ2-5, with unresolved D. The CDR3 loop spans 15 amino acids. Germline-derived CDR1 and CDR2 are LNHDA and SQIVND (reference sequence). The V end was cut by 3 bases, the J end by 5 bases, with 16 bases between.

This clonotype was observed a handful of times. The chain recombines TRBV12-3 or TRBV12-4 with TRBJ2-1; D gene unclear. The length of the CDR3 is 11 residues. The germline V and J ends were trimmed by 5 bases and 13 bases, with 12 bases remaining between them. The CDR3 here is CASSIQTEQFF. The DNA of the CDR3 is TGTGCCAGCAGTATACAAACAGAACAGTTCTTC.

CDR3: CSATRRSGNEQFF. CDR3 coding DNA: TGCAGTGCTACCCGGAGATCAGGTAATGAGCAGTTCTTC. The J gene is TRBJ2-1, the V gene TRBV20-1, with unresolved D. V lost 4 bases to trimming and J lost 7 bases, with 14 bases between them. Germline V gene data show CDR1 as DFQATT and CDR2 as SNEGSKA (reference sequence). The CDR3 consists of 13 residues.

V and J are TRBV4-2 and TRBJ2-1, with D perhaps matching TRBD1 or TRBD2 (5 bases each). The CDR3 is 14 amino acids. Deletions cut 4 bases from V and 6 bases from J, with 13 bases between. Germline assignment: CDR1 LGHNA and CDR2 YNFKEQ. Here the CDR3 DNA reads TGTGCCAGCAGCCGGACCGAGGGGTTCAATGAGCAGTTCTTC. It yields the protein CASSRTEGFNEQFF.

This chain connects TRBV5-1 to TRBJ1-2; the match to TRBD1 covers 7 bases. CDR1 and CDR2 (germline): SGHRS, YFSETQ. The CDR3 is 15 amino acids. The J segment lost 2 bases and the V segment lost 4 bases, leaving 8 bases of the junction unmatched. CDR3 sequence (DNA): TGCGCCAGCAGCATAGGGACAGACCAAAACTATGGCTACACCTTC. It yields the protein CASSIGTDQNYGYTF.

This clonotype was seen a few times. This rearrangement joins TRBV7-2 to TRBJ2-1, with 9 bases identical to TRBD2. The CDR3 loop spans 16 amino acids. Germline values: CDR1 SGHTA, CDR2 FQGNSA. V shed 1 base, J shed 10 bases, and the junction held 11 bases outside the gene matches. The chain's CDR3 is CASSLGPPAGGTEQFF. The DNA of the CDR3 is TGTGCCAGCAGCTTAGGCCCCCCAGCGGGGGGTACAGAGCAGTTCTTC.

This rearrangement joins TRBV12-3 or TRBV12-4 to TRBJ2-5; D is perhaps TRBD2 (6 bases). There are 16 residues in the CDR3. Trimming removed 0 bases at V and 1 base at J, with 12 bases between. CDR3 amino acids: CASSLAGGAVQETQYF. CDR3 bases: TGTGCCAGCAGTTTAGCTGGCGGGGCGGTCCAAGAGACCCAGTACTTC.

The rearrangement links TRBV18 to TRBJ1-1, with D possibly TRBD1 on 6 matching bases. Germline CDR1 reads KGHSH; CDR2 reads LQKENI. The V and J ends lost 5 bases and 5 bases respectively, with 12 bases between them. The CDR3 is 13 residues long. DNA for the CDR3: TGTGCCAGCTCAGAACAGGGTTGGACTGAAGCTTTCTTT. Translated: CASSEQGWTEAFF.

The V gene is TRBV3-1, the J gene TRBJ2-7; D ambiguous. The CDR3 consists of 15 residues. V was shortened by 1 base and J by 2 bases, with 12 bases between the two germline ends. Germline CDR1 reads LGHDT; CDR2 reads YNNKEL (reference sequence). The CDR3 loop reads CASSQGADTTYEQYF. The CDR3 DNA follows: TGTGCCAGCAGCCAAGGCGCGGATACAACCTACGAGCAGTACTTC.

V usage is TRBV6-1 and J usage is TRBJ1-2, with 9 bases aligning to TRBD1. CDR3 length equals 18 residues. The germline V gene has CDR1 MNHNS and CDR2 SASEGT. The V and J ends lost 8 bases and 2 bases, in that order; junction bases with no gene match: 18. The CDR3 DNA is TGTGCCAGCTCCCGAACGAGACAGGGGGTGAAGTTCAACTATGGCTACACCTTC. It is translated as CASSRTRQGVKFNYGYTF.

The V call is TRBV5-1, the J call TRBJ2-7, with TRBD1 identical over 12 bases. This CDR3 region has 15 residues. V lost 0 bases and J lost 5; bases outside the gene matches: 3. CDR1 is SGHRS and CDR2 is YFSETQ in the germline V gene. CDR3 nucleotides: TGCGCCAGCAGCTTGGAGGGGACAGGGGGCCACGAGCAGTACTTC. Protein product: CASSLEGTGGHEQYF.

This clonotype has only a few counts. The chain combines TRBV12-3 or TRBV12-4 with TRBJ2-5, with 8 bases fitting TRBD1. The CDR3 is 16 amino acids. J gave up 5 bases and V 3 bases, and 11 bases lay outside the gene matches. CDR3 protein: CASSFRTGWDRETQYF. For the CDR3, the DNA is TGTGCCAGCAGTTTCCGGACAGGGTGGGACAGGGAGACCCAGTACTTC.

For this clonotype: At one end the junction does not follow the germline gene, possibly because of a read error. The rearrangement joins TRBV7-2 to TRBJ2-1; D is possibly TRBD2 (5 bases). Germline CDR1 SGHTA, CDR2 FQGNSA. The CDR3 is made up of 14 amino acids. The CDR3 loop reads CAGSWRGSYNEQFF. The CDR3 DNA follows: TGTGCCGGCAGCTGGCGAGGGTCCTACAATGAGCAGTTCTTC.

This clonotype was recorded a few times. The J gene is TRBJ2-7, the V gene TRBV7-2; no reliable D call. The end of the DNA fits TRBJ2-5 better, so the J call may be wrong. The CDR3 is 11 amino acids. Germline V CDR1 and CDR2: SGHTA, FQGNSA. The CDR3 reads CASSFDETQYF. The DNA for the CDR3 is TGTGCCAGCAGCTTTGATGAGACCCAGTACTTC.

The sample holds a few counts of this clonotype. The chain has TRBV12-3 or TRBV12-4 and TRBJ2-3, with D maybe TRBD2 (6 bases). The CDR3 loop spans 15 amino acids. V was pared by 6 bases and J by 0 bases, with 13 bases between. The CDR3 DNA reads as TGTGCCAGCAGGCCCCGGGGGTCTAGCACAGATACGCAGTATTTT. It yields the protein CASRPRGSSTDTQYF.